The clone carrying this T cell receptor beta chain was detected only a few times. Its antigen remains unidentified. This entry is derived from a study of graft-versus-host responses after intestinal transplantation. Study at large: The transplants performed in recipients were multivisceral, liver-intestinal, or isolated intestinal. Recipients across the board were started on anti-thymocyte globulin induction, then kept on tacrolimus and steroids for roughly 3 years.

Points from the study as a whole: GvH clones appeared in recipient marrow, some first in ileum or blood.

Libraries were prepared by immunoSEQ multiplex PCR; TCRdb keeps only in-frame clonotypes and omits some of them. Found here are tens of thousands of clones, roughly 90% of them singletons; the top ten hold about 4.2%. Sequencing used unstimulated CD8+ T cells sorted from spleen or lymph node cells, obtained before transplant. The clonotype originates from a human donor who was the organ donor for an intestinal transplant.

Written as DNA, the CDR3 is TGCGCCAGCAGCCAGGGGACAGGGGAAATCGGGGAGCTGTTTTTT. It specifies CASSQGTGEIGELFF. This chain joins TRBV4-3 and TRBJ2-2; 10 bases line up with TRBD1. The CDR3 has 15 amino acids. Trimming took 3 bases from V and 7 from J; bases not matched to a gene: 5. The germline CDR1 and CDR2 sequences are LGHNA and YSLEER.